These 26 T cell receptor beta chains were all obtained from the same sample, sequenced in a study of neurological immune-mediated disorders (dated 2019 in TCRdb). Receptor amplification or capture employed 5' RACE. The listed sequencing device is Illumina HiSeq 2500. TCRdb redid the processing of the public reads, applying fastp at Q25 and MiXCR, and retained in-frame beta chains. For every CDR3 protein sequence, its rows merge into one entry that carries the most common genes and DNA. The sample table contains 45,000 to 50,000 distinct CDR3 sequences; only one count was recorded for 3.5% to 5% of them. Of the sample, 5.7% falls within the top ten clones. Sequencing was performed on PBMCs. Receptors originate from a woman aged 55 to 70 with multiple sclerosis.

This clonotype was counted a few times. V usage is TRBV6-2 or TRBV6-3 and J usage is TRBJ2-5; tentatively, D is TRBD2 (5 bases). Germline CDR1 is MNHEY and CDR2 is SVGEGT. V gave up 4 bases and J gave up 2 bases, with 17 bases separating them. The CDR3 is made up of 16 amino acids. The CDR3 region is CASSSGNFRGQETQYF. DNA for the CDR3: TGTGCCAGCAGTTCGGGTAACTTCCGAGGGCAAGAGACCCAGTACTTC.

This clonotype came up a few times. The chain employs TRBV5-8 and TRBJ2-7; perhaps TRBD1 as D (5 bases). V was shortened by 4 bases and J by 3 bases, with 20 bases between the two germline ends. This CDR3 has 16 residues. Germline assignment: CDR1 SGHTS and CDR2 YDEGEE. The CDR3 protein is CASSLGPMGLFYEQYV. For the CDR3, the DNA is TGTGCCAGCAGCCTAGGACCCATGGGGCTTTTCTACGAGCAGTACGTC.

This clonotype was counted ten times or more. The chain couples TRBV9 to TRBJ1-2; 9 nucleotides match TRBD1. Per the germline V gene, CDR1 is SGDLS and CDR2 is YYNGEE. CDR3 length equals 15 residues. The junction had 7 bases not matched to a gene; V was cut back by 1 base and J by 6 bases. Here the CDR3 DNA reads TGTGCCAGCAGCGTAATGACAGGGGGTTTGCATGGCTACACCTTC. It codes for CASSVMTGGLHGYTF.

This clonotype was seen repeatedly, ten times or more. The chain recombines TRBV3-1 with TRBJ2-7, with 7 nucleotides matching TRBD2. Germline assignment: CDR1 LGHDT and CDR2 YNNKEL (reference sequence). The CDR3 runs to 16 residues. The V and J ends lost 1 base and 0 bases, in that order; junction bases with no gene match: 6. CDR3 protein: CASSQAEGTTSYEQYF. The CDR3, as DNA: TGTGCCAGCAGCCAAGCGGAAGGGACTACCTCCTACGAGCAGTACTTC.

This chain connects TRBV6-6 to TRBJ2-5; TRBD1 might be the D (7 bases). V was clipped by 2 bases and J by 12 bases, with 10 bases between them. The length of the CDR3 is 11 residues. Germline CDR1 is MNHNY and CDR2 is SVGAGI (reference sequence). The DNA of the CDR3 is TGTGCCAGCAGTTACAGCAGGGGGGAGTACTTC. Translation: CASSYSRGEYF.

The table lists this clonotype with many counts. The rearrangement links TRBV6-2 or TRBV6-3 to TRBJ2-1; 9 nucleotides align to TRBD2. Germline CDR1 is MNHEY and CDR2 is SVGEGT. The CDR3 is 14 amino acids. The ends lost 8 bases at V and 0 bases at J; junction bases unmatched: 2. The CDR3 bases are TGTGCCAGCGCGGGGGGGAGCTCCTACAATGAGCAGTTCTTC. This sequence encodes CASAGGSSYNEQFF.

There are many counts of this clonotype. The chain employs TRBV20-1 and TRBJ2-3; D perhaps matches TRBD2 (6 bases). Germline CDR1 is DFQATT and CDR2 is SNEGSKA (reference sequence). The CDR3 is 14 residues long. The germline V and J ends were trimmed by 5 bases and 0 bases, with 12 bases remaining between them. CDR3 in DNA: TGCAGTGCTCGGGACTCCGGGAGCACAGATACGCAGTATTTT. Amino acid sequence: CSARDSGSTDTQYF.

This clonotype was counted many times. CDR3 DNA sequence: TGCAGTGCTAGAGTCCAGGCGGGCACTGAAGCTTTCTTT. Translation: CSARVQAGTEAFF. The rearrangement uses TRBV20-1 and TRBJ1-1; D remains ambiguous. With 1 base removed from V and 4 bases from J, the gap between germline ends came to 10 bases. The CDR3 runs to 13 residues. Germline V CDR1 and CDR2: DFQATT, SNEGSKA (reference sequence).

The sample holds many counts of this clonotype. The rearrangement uses TRBV10-3 and TRBJ2-7; possibly TRBD1 for D (5 bases). With 6 bases removed from V and 0 bases from J, the gap between germline ends came to 12 bases. The CDR3 length is 14 residues. Germline V gene lookup returns CDR1 ENHRY and CDR2 SYGVKD. CDR3 in DNA: TGTGCCATCAGGGACATTAGGAGCTCCTACGAGCAGTACTTC. Its translation is CAIRDIRSSYEQYF.

The J gene is TRBJ2-7, the V gene TRBV7-2; 9 bases agree with TRBD2. V lost 5 bases, J lost 6 bases, and 8 bases stayed unmatched. The germline V gene encodes CDR1 SGHTA and CDR2 FQGNSA. The CDR3 has 14 residues. CDR3 in DNA: TGTGCCAGCAGCGAACAGCGGGGGGAGAGCGAGCAGTACTTC. Amino acid sequence: CASSEQRGESEQYF.

In this sample, this clonotype turned up many times. The J gene is TRBJ1-1, the V gene TRBV6-5, with D maybe TRBD1 (6 bases). This CDR3 has 13 residues. V was cut by 6 bases and J by 4 bases, with 12 bases left in between. CDR1 is MNHEY and CDR2 is SVGAGI in the germline V gene. The CDR3 coding sequence is TGTGCCAGCAGCAGAGGGGGTGGCACTGAAGCTTTCTTT. Translation gives CASSRGGGTEAFF.

This clonotype came up a few times. This chain links TRBV9 with TRBJ2-1, with unresolved D. Germline CDR1 and CDR2: SGDLS and YYNGEE. The CDR3 runs 14 residues. Trimming stripped 4 bases from V and 1 base from J, with 9 bases between. CDR3 in amino acids: CASSKTPSYNEQFF. CDR3 nucleotides: TGTGCCAGCAGCAAGACCCCGTCCTACAATGAGCAGTTCTTC.

This clonotype was observed many times. The chain uses TRBV5-1 and TRBJ2-1, with D uncertain. The CDR3 totals 14 residues. Germline V gene data show CDR1 as SGHRS and CDR2 as YFSETQ. Trimming stripped 3 bases from V and 2 bases from J, with 9 bases between. CDR3 loop: CASSSETTYNEQFF. As DNA, the CDR3 is TGCGCCAGCAGCTCAGAGACGACCTACAATGAGCAGTTCTTC.

This clonotype has ten or more counts. The chain employs TRBV2 and TRBJ1-4; D is perhaps TRBD1 (5 bases). The germline CDR1 and CDR2 sequences are SNHLY and FYNNEI. V dropped 6 bases and J dropped 7 bases, with 15 bases sitting between them. The CDR3 sequence is 14 residues long. CDR3 coding DNA: TGTGCCAGCAGGGGGACGCATAGTACTGAAAAACTGTTTTTT. Its translation: CASRGTHSTEKLFF.

The chain uses TRBV12-3 or TRBV12-4 and TRBJ2-1; 13 positions agree with TRBD2. This CDR3 contains 16 residues. Trimming at V came to 6 bases and at J to 5 bases, leaving 7 bases not matched to a gene. In DNA, the CDR3 is TGTGCCAGCAGCCCCTACGGACTAGCGGGAGACAATGAGCAGTTCTTC. Its protein product is CASSPYGLAGDNEQFF.

The chain joins TRBV29-1 to TRBJ1-1; D gene ambiguous. Between the trimmed V and J ends, which lost 6 bases and 5 bases, there was a span of 16 bases. CDR1 and CDR2 (germline): SQVTM, ANQGSEA. The CDR3 runs to 13 residues. DNA of the CDR3: TGCAGCGTCCTCGGGCCAGGTGGTACTGAAGCTTTCTTT. It codes for CSVLGPGGTEAFF.

This clonotype was seen repeatedly, ten times or more. J is TRBJ2-1 and V is TRBV18, with 7 positions matching TRBD2. The trim removed 5 bases at V and 8 bases at J, leaving 9 bases unmatched. This CDR3 is built from 14 residues. Germline CDR1 KGHSH, CDR2 LQKENI. CDR3 sequence reads: CASSSTSVRDEQFF. DNA of the CDR3: TGTGCCAGCTCATCCACTAGCGTCCGGGATGAGCAGTTCTTC.

This clonotype occurred many times. The CDR3 sequence: CSARDLGQEQFF. The DNA of the CDR3 is TGCAGTGCTAGAGATCTAGGTCAGGAGCAGTTCTTC. The V and J genes are TRBV20-1 and TRBJ2-1; no firm D call. This CDR3 has 12 amino acids. Looked up from germline, CDR1 is DFQATT and CDR2 is SNEGSKA (reference sequence). The V gene lost 0 bases and the J gene lost 10 bases, with 10 bases spanning the gap.

This clonotype was counted ten times or more. V and J are TRBV28 and TRBJ1-1, with no clear D. The CDR3 contains 15 residues. V gave up 5 bases and J gave up 6 bases, with 19 bases separating them. Germline CDR1 reads MDHEN; CDR2 reads SYDVKM. The CDR3 bases are TGTGCCAGCAGTCCTCCCCCAGCATTCGGGGCTGAAGCTTTCTTT. Amino acids: CASSPPPAFGAEAFF.

The chain carries TRBV20-1 and TRBJ1-1; no firm D call. Germline lookup yields CDR1 DFQATT and CDR2 SNEGSKA (reference sequence). CDR3 length: 13 amino acids. Trimming left V 0 bases short and J 3 bases short, with 8 bases between. The CDR3 is CSARDPPHTEAFF. The CDR3 DNA is TGCAGTGCTAGAGATCCGCCTCACACTGAAGCTTTCTTT.

This clonotype was observed at least ten times. The genes are TRBV4-2 and TRBJ2-4; 11 bases are a match to TRBD2. V shed 1 base and J 7 bases; nucleotides not matched to a gene: 3. The germline gives CDR1 LGHNA, CDR2 YNFKEQ. The CDR3 contains 15 residues. CDR3 nucleotide sequence: TGTGCCAGCAGCCAAGCGACTAGCGGGGTCAACATTCAGTACTTC. It codes for CASSQATSGVNIQYF.

In its sample, this clonotype was seen many times. The chain joins TRBV2 to TRBJ2-3; D is unresolved. The CDR3 contains 14 residues. Trimming cost V 1 base and J 4 bases, with 9 bases left between them. Per germline, CDR1 SNHLY and CDR2 FYNNEI. CDR3 amino acids: CASSEEVGPDTQYF. CDR3 sequence (DNA): TGTGCCAGCAGTGAAGAAGTGGGTCCAGATACGCAGTATTTT.

This clonotype was observed at least ten times. The V and J genes are TRBV7-9 and TRBJ1-2; no firm D call. CDR1 and CDR2 (germline): SEHNR, FQNEAQ (reference sequence). Trimming cost V 1 base and J 5 bases, with 8 bases left between them. The CDR3 sequence is 13 residues long. CDR3 sequence (DNA): TGTGCCAGCAGCTTAGGATGGGTTTATGGCTACACCTTC. Translated: CASSLGWVYGYTF.

The chain carries TRBV19 and TRBJ1-5; 8 bases match TRBD1. Losses at the gene ends were 5 bases for V and 7 bases for J; bases not matched to a gene: 16. CDR3 size: 17 residues. CDR1 is LNHDA, CDR2 SQIVND, per germline (reference sequence). The CDR3 spells CASSEQRRTGYIQPQHF. Written as DNA, the CDR3 is TGTGCCAGTAGTGAACAACGCCGGACAGGGTATATACAGCCCCAGCATTTT.

This clonotype appeared many times. The chain couples TRBV7-6 to TRBJ2-2; D gene unclear. From germline, CDR1 is SGHVS and CDR2 FNYEAQ. The CDR3 runs to 13 residues. V was trimmed by 2 bases and J by 7 bases, leaving 8 bases between them. The DNA for the CDR3 is TGTGCCAGCAGCTTATTGCGAGACGGGGAGCTGTTTTTT. Amino acids: CASSLLRDGELFF.

This clonotype was counted ten times or more. The rearrangement uses TRBV20-1 and TRBJ1-1, with D hard to call. The V gene's germline CDR1 is DFQATT and CDR2 SNEGSKA (reference sequence). The length of the CDR3 is 11 residues. Trimming cost V 3 bases and J 9 bases, with 11 bases left between them. CDR3 sequence reads: CSASRQGKAFF. The CDR3 DNA is TGCAGTGCTAGCAGACAAGGGAAAGCTTTCTTT.